This TCR beta chain was sequenced in a study of CD8 T cells in Susac syndrome. Overall study context: When blood was drawn, patients with Susac syndrome were on intravenous immunoglobulin alone, on corticosteroids, or therapy-naive. Whole-study results and caveats: The CD4+ T cell repertoires in Susac syndrome did not show any clonal expansion.

Reverse transcription used about 0.45 to 1 ug RNA and random hexamers. A single record per CDR3 protein comes from TCRdb applying MiXCR to the immunoSEQ multiplex PCR reads. Here the sample spans roughly 190,000 distinct CDR3 sequences, 95% being singletons. TCR beta sequences were obtained from blood CD8+ and CD4+ T cells. Negative isolation was used for CD8+ and CD4+ T cells, and FACS enrichment was applied to TEMRA cells. Regarding this clonotype: Its antigen is unidentified.

The CDR3 is 14 amino acids. J was trimmed by 8 bases and V by 6 bases; bases with no gene match: 9. Germline-derived CDR1 and CDR2 are LNHDA and SQIVND (reference sequence). Sample: CD4+ T cells from PBMCs. The receptor comes from a human donor with Susac syndrome. The chain combines TRBV19 with TRBJ1-4; TRBD1 matches 7 bases. Here the CDR3 DNA reads TGTGCCAGTAGACGCACAGGGGAGGGGGAAAAACTGTTTTTT. This codes for CASRRTGEGEKLFF.